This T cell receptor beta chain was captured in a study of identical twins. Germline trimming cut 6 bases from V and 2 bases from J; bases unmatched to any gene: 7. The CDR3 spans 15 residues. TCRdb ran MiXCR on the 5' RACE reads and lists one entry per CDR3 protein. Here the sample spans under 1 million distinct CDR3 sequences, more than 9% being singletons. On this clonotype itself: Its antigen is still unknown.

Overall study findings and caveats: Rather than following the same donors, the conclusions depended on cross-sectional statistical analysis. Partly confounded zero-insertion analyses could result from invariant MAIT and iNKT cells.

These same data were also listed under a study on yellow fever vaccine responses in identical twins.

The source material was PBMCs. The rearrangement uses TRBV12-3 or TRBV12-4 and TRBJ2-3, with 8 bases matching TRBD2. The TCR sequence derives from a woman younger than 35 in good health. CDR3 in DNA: TGTGCCAGCAGCCCGACTAGCGAGAACACAGATACGCAGTATTTT. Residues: CASSPTSENTDTQYF.